Listed here are 10 T cell receptor beta chains from one sample, sequenced in a study of T cell responses to AZD1222 COVID-19 vaccine. Using immunoSEQ multiplex PCR, the repertoire was profiled, and TCRdb retains in-frame clones only, with some absent. The data contain around 110,000 clones, roughly 90% of them singletons. The specimen was peripheral blood, collected 28 days after the second AZD1222 dose. These receptors were collected from an adult who received the AZD1222 COVID-19 vaccine.

The chain joins TRBV5-4 to TRBJ1-6; no reliable D call. Germline lookup yields CDR1 SGHNT and CDR2 YYREEE (reference sequence). V lost 0 bases, J lost 0 bases, and 10 bases lay in between. The CDR3 has 17 amino acids. CDR3 loop: CASSLDGRSSYNSPLHF. The CDR3 coding sequence is TGTGCCAGCAGCTTGGACGGGAGAAGCTCCTATAATTCACCCCTCCACTTT.

This chain links TRBV5-5 with TRBJ1-1; tentatively, D is TRBD1 (6 bases). The CDR3 loop spans 13 amino acids. Between the trimmed V and J ends, which lost 2 bases and 7 bases, there was a span of 12 bases. Germline V CDR1 and CDR2: SGHKS, YYEKEE (reference sequence). The CDR3 spells CASSFTGTLEAFF. The CDR3 coding sequence is TGTGCCAGCAGCTTTACAGGGACTCTTGAAGCTTTCTTT.

The genes are TRBV30 and TRBJ1-1, with 7 bases matching TRBD1. The J segment lost 5 bases and the V segment lost 3 bases, leaving 9 bases of the junction unmatched. The CDR3 is 14 amino acids. Germline lookup yields CDR1 GTSNPN and CDR2 SVGIG (reference sequence). The CDR3 DNA follows: TGTGCCTGGAGCTTCCCGGGACAGTCAACTGAAGCTTTCTTT. As protein: CAWSFPGQSTEAFF.

The CDR3 region has the DNA TGTGCCAGCAGCCCTCTAGCGGGGGGCAGTAAGCAGTTCTTC. It is translated as CASSPLAGGSKQFF. The chain links TRBV7-8 to TRBJ2-1, with 11 bases identical to TRBD2. Germline lookup yields CDR1 SGHVS and CDR2 FQNEAQ. The CDR3 has 14 amino acids. The J segment lost 11 bases and the V segment lost 5 bases, leaving 8 bases of the junction unmatched.

The chain employs TRBV3-1 (or the pseudogene TRBV3-2) and TRBJ2-5; perhaps D is TRBD1 or TRBD2 (7 bases each). Deletions cut 7 bases from V and 2 bases from J, with 17 bases between. Germline V gene lookup returns CDR1 LGHDT and CDR2 YNNKEL (reference sequence). The CDR3 covers 15 residues. The CDR3 DNA is TGTGCCAGCATAGGCGGGGGCAGGGGGCAAGAGACCCAGTACTTC. This translates into CASIGGGRGQETQYF.

The V and J genes are TRBV6-5 and TRBJ2-3; 10 bases map to TRBD1. This CDR3 has 14 residues. V shed 6 bases, J shed 3 bases, and the junction held 3 bases outside the gene matches. Germline lookup yields CDR1 MNHEY and CDR2 SVGAGI. DNA for the CDR3: TGTGCCAGCAGGACAGGGGGCAAGACAGATACGCAGTATTTT. It translates to CASRTGGKTDTQYF.

The V call is TRBV5-5, the J call TRBJ2-7; 9 positions match TRBD1. The CDR3 is made up of 15 amino acids. Trimming at V came to 5 bases and at J to 2 bases, leaving 8 bases not matched to a gene. Per the germline V gene, CDR1 is SGHKS and CDR2 is YYEKEE (reference sequence). CDR3 nucleotide sequence: TGTGCCAGCAGTTACCGGGACAGGGAAACCTACGAGCAGTACTTC. Translating it yields CASSYRDRETYEQYF.

This chain links TRBV7-3 with TRBJ1-4, with a tentative D call TRBD1 (6 bases). The CDR3 covers 13 residues. Trimming removed 2 bases from V and 11 bases from J, with 12 bases in between. The V gene's germline CDR1 is SGHTA and CDR2 FQGTGA. This chain's CDR3 is CASSLGGGSKLFF. For the CDR3, the DNA is TGTGCCAGCAGCTTAGGAGGGGGGAGCAAACTGTTTTTT.

The chain couples TRBV28 to TRBJ1-3; D is uncertain. Germline CDR1 MDHEN, CDR2 SYDVKM. The CDR3 has 15 amino acids. The V end lost 6 bases, the J end lost 0 bases, and 12 bases lay between the germline ends. DNA for the CDR3: TGTGCCAGCAGGGGAACACTACTCTCTGGAAACACCATATATTTT. Translating gives CASRGTLLSGNTIYF.

This clone was recorded a few times. The chain recombines TRBV14 with TRBJ1-2; 8 nucleotides align to TRBD1. With V trimmed by 2 bases and J by 4 bases, 6 bases remained unmatched. This CDR3 contains 15 residues. Germline V gives CDR1 SGHDN, CDR2 FVKESK. CDR3 sequence (DNA): TGTGCCAGCAGCCAATTCCAGGGGGCTCGCTATGGCTACACCTTC. This codes for CASSQFQGARYGYTF.